The 31 T cell receptor beta chains reported below all come from one sample, sequenced in a study of glioma-infiltrating T cells. Amplification of TCR alpha and beta CDR3 regions from RNA used iRepertoire nested multiplex PCR. TCRdb re-analysed the multiplex PCR reads in MiXCR, keeping a single row per CDR3 protein. This sample has a few hundred thousand distinct CDR3 sequences, with 35% to 45% found just once. Sequencing was performed on glioma tissue, nonneoplastic brain tissue, or PBMCs (not recorded which). The receptors originated from a human donor with low-grade glioma or glioblastoma, undergoing nonglioma brain surgery, or in good health (not recorded which).

As regards this clonotype: A much more abundant neighbour one base away suggests this may be a read error. The J gene is TRBJ1-6, the V gene TRBV15, with TRBD1 matching 7 bases. The CDR3 loop spans 16 amino acids. CDR1 and CDR2 from the germline V gene are LNHNV and YYDKDF (reference sequence). The chain's CDR3 is CATSKDGGGVYSPFHF. DNA of the CDR3: TGTGCCACCAGCAAAGATGGAGGGGGCGTTTATTCACCCTTCCACTTT.

This clonotype was seen ten or more times. The rearrangement links TRBV6-6 to TRBJ1-2, with D possibly matching TRBD1 (5 bases). V lost 0 bases and J lost 3, with 5 bases in between. Germline CDR1 and CDR2: MNHNY and SVGAGI (reference sequence). The CDR3 is 13 amino acids. CDR3 nucleotides: TGTGCCAGCAGTTACTCGGGACACTATGGCTACACCTTC. Translating it yields CASSYSGHYGYTF.

This clonotype showed up just a few times. The chain couples TRBV14 to TRBJ2-7; D uncertain. CDR1 and CDR2 (germline): SGHDN, FVKESK. Trimming shortened V by 0 bases and J by 3 bases, and 9 bases separated the two germline ends. This CDR3 spans 14 amino acids. CDR3 protein: CASSQDRTDYEQYF. The CDR3 region has the DNA TGTGCCAGCAGCCAAGATAGGACGGACTACGAGCAGTACTTC.

This chain joins TRBV12-3 or TRBV12-4 and TRBJ2-7, with a tentative D call TRBD2 (6 bases). The V and J ends lost 6 bases and 5 bases respectively, with 14 bases between them. This CDR3 region has 13 residues. The CDR3 is CASSRREWDEQYF. The CDR3 nucleotides read TGTGCCAGCAGCCGCCGGGAGTGGGACGAGCAGTACTTC.

This rearrangement joins TRBV7-2 to TRBJ2-6; D not certain. Between the trimmed V and J ends, which lost 1 base and 2 bases, there was a span of 3 bases. The CDR3 sequence is 14 residues long. Germline assignment: CDR1 SGHTA and CDR2 FQGNSA. The CDR3 nucleotides are TGTGCCAGCAGCTTAGGCACTGGGGCCAACGTCCTGACTTTC. Translation gives CASSLGTGANVLTF.

This clonotype showed up many times. V gene TRBV6-5 combines with J gene TRBJ1-2; D is undetermined. In germline, CDR1 is MNHEY, CDR2 SVGAGI. This CDR3 contains 13 residues. The V end was cut by 0 bases, the J end by 6 bases, with 8 bases between. CDR3 in DNA: TGTGCCAGCAGTTACTCGCCGTTCGATGGCTACACCTTC. As protein: CASSYSPFDGYTF.

This clonotype was observed a few times. The chain joins TRBV4-1 to TRBJ2-1; D possibly corresponds to TRBD1 (6 bases). Germline assignment: CDR1 MGHRA and CDR2 YSYEKL. With 0 bases removed from V and 7 bases from J, the gap between germline ends came to 13 bases. The CDR3 sequence is 15 residues long. CDR3: CASSQDSGVRNEQFF. CDR3 DNA: TGCGCCAGCAGCCAAGATTCAGGGGTGAGAAATGAGCAGTTCTTC.

Comments on this clonotype: A much larger clone lies a single base off, so this may be a read error. The rearrangement uses TRBV6-2 or TRBV6-3 and TRBJ1-3, with 10 bases lining up with TRBD1. Germline assignment: CDR1 MNHEY and CDR2 SVGEGT. This CDR3 is built from 17 residues. CDR3 sequence: CASSNDRGRSSGNIIYF. CDR3 nucleotide sequence: TGTGCCAGCAGTAACGACAGGGGGCGTTCCTCTGGAAACATCATATATTTT.

This sequence joins TRBV28 and TRBJ2-1, with TRBD2 identical over 12 bases. V was pared by 5 bases and J by 5 bases, with 4 bases of the junction left unmatched. Germline V gene sequence: CDR1 MDHEN, CDR2 SYDVKM. The CDR3 is made up of 15 amino acids. The CDR3 region is CASSQLAGGDNEQFF. The CDR3 region has the DNA TGTGCCAGCAGTCAGCTAGCGGGAGGGGACAATGAGCAGTTCTTC.

The CDR3 protein is CASTLFSQETQYF. As DNA, the CDR3 is TGTGCCAGCACCCTGTTCAGCCAAGAGACCCAGTACTTC. The chain employs TRBV2 and TRBJ2-5; D is undetermined. V was cut by 7 bases and J by 1 base, with 10 bases left in between. Germline V lookup: CDR1 SNHLY, CDR2 FYNNEI. The CDR3 runs 13 residues.

Ten or more counts support this clonotype. The gene calls are TRBV15 and TRBJ1-1; no clear D gene. Trimming removed 0 bases from V and 5 bases from J, with 16 bases in between. This CDR3 region has 16 residues. The V gene's germline CDR1 is LNHNV and CDR2 YYDKDF (reference sequence). The CDR3 DNA reads TGTGCCACCAGCAGAGACCACGCCGGGCGTGGAACTGAAGCTTTCTTT. It encodes CATSRDHAGRGTEAFF. Complete variable domain (other parts from reference TRBV15 and TRBJ1-1): DAMVIQNPRYQVTQFGKPVTLSCSQTLNHNVMYWYQQKSSQAPKLLFHYYDKDFNNEADTPDNFQSRRPNTSFCFLDIRSPGLGDTAMYLCATSRDHAGRGTEAFFGQGTRLTVV.

The CDR3 DNA reads TGCAGTGCTAGAGGGTTTCTAGCGGGAGATATTGAGCAGTACTTC. Protein sequence: CSARGFLAGDIEQYF. This chain connects TRBV20-1 to TRBJ2-7; 10 nucleotides agree with TRBD2. This CDR3 comprises 15 residues. V shed 1 base, J shed 7 bases, and the junction held 10 bases outside the gene matches. The germline gives CDR1 DFQATT, CDR2 SNEGSKA (reference sequence).

There are a few counts of this clonotype. The chain joins TRBV4-3 to TRBJ2-1, with a weak D call TRBD2 (5 bases). The V gene lost 4 bases and the J gene lost 7 bases, with 23 bases spanning the gap. In germline, CDR1 is LGHNA, CDR2 YSLEER. This CDR3 has 17 residues. The CDR3 loop reads CASSLNPPPEGVNEQFF. The CDR3 DNA reads TGCGCCAGCAGCCTAAACCCGCCCCCCGAGGGTGTAAATGAGCAGTTCTTC.

In this sample, this clonotype turned up a few times. J is TRBJ2-1 and V is TRBV6-2 or TRBV6-3; D is unresolved. Germline V gene lookup returns CDR1 MNHEY and CDR2 SVGEGT. CDR3 length: 13 amino acids. The germline V and J ends were trimmed by 0 bases and 9 bases, with 9 bases remaining between them. CDR3 coding DNA: TGTGCCAGCAGTTACTCGATTTTGGTTGAGCAGTTCTTC. Its translation is CASSYSILVEQFF.

V gene TRBV29-1 combines with J gene TRBJ1-2; D unclear. The CDR3 is 10 amino acids. CDR1 SQVTM and CDR2 ANQGSEA come from the germline V gene. V lost 5 bases and J lost 4, with 5 bases in between. CDR3 nucleotide sequence: TGCAGCGTTCTCTTCTATGGCTACACCTTC. This codes for CSVLFYGYTF.

The J gene is TRBJ2-1, the V gene TRBV5-4; 7 nucleotides line up with TRBD2. V shed 0 bases, J shed 2 bases, and the junction held 5 bases outside the gene matches. Germline loops: CDR1 SGHNT, CDR2 YYREEE (reference sequence). The CDR3 has 16 amino acids. For the CDR3, the DNA is TGTGCCAGCAGCTTGGCCGCGGGAGCAGCCTACAATGAGCAGTTCTTC. It yields the protein CASSLAAGAAYNEQFF.

This clonotype was seen more than once but under ten times. The V call is TRBV3-1, the J call TRBJ1-1; D is unclear. Germline V CDR1 and CDR2: LGHDT, YNNKEL (reference sequence). Trimming cost V 0 bases and J 0 bases, with 5 bases left between them. The CDR3 spans 14 residues. DNA for the CDR3: TGTGCCAGCAGCCAAGAGACAATGAACACTGAAGCTTTCTTT. Its protein product is CASSQETMNTEAFF. The full variable domain, its missing parts supplied by reference TRBV3-1 and TRBJ1-1, is DTAVSQTPKYLVTQMGNDKSIKCEQNLGHDTMYWYKQDSKKFLKIMFSYNNKELIINETVPNRFSPKSPDKAHLNLHINSLELGDSAVYFCASSQETMNTEAFFGQGTRLTVV.

A note on this clonotype: At one boundary the junction diverges from the germline segment, which might be a read error. The V and J genes are TRBV28 and TRBJ2-5; 7 bases align to TRBD2. Per germline, CDR1 MDHEN and CDR2 SYDVKM. This CDR3 has 15 residues. The CDR3 coding sequence is TGTGCCAGCAGTTTGTCAAGCGGGACTGAAGAGACCCAGCACTTC. It is translated as CASSLSSGTEETQHF.

To note about this clonotype: Being one base from a much bigger clone, this may be a read error. The rearrangement links TRBV7-2 to TRBJ2-1; 12 bases line up with TRBD2. V shed 5 bases, J shed 8 bases, and the junction held 10 bases outside the gene matches. Germline V CDR1 and CDR2: SGHTA, FQGNSA. There are 16 residues in the CDR3. The CDR3 sequence: CASSVLTSGSGDEQFF. The CDR3 DNA reads as TGTGCCAGCAGCGTTCTGACTAGCGGGAGTGGGGATGAGCAGTTCTTC.

This clonotype was found many times. J is TRBJ1-5 and V is TRBV28; a weak D match, TRBD1 (5 bases). The CDR3 is 15 residues long. Trimming took off 8 bases at V and 2 bases at J, with 16 bases between the two ends. Germline V gene sequence: CDR1 MDHEN, CDR2 SYDVKM. CDR3 bases: TGTGCCAGCCTCACGGAGGGGTTCGGCAATCAGCCCCAGCATTTT. Protein sequence: CASLTEGFGNQPQHF.

This clonotype was seen many times. The chain employs TRBV25-1 and TRBJ2-1; D gene ambiguous. Deletions cut 5 bases from V and 7 bases from J, with 9 bases between. Germline V gene lookup returns CDR1 MGHDK and CDR2 SYGVNS. This CDR3 contains 12 residues. CDR3 bases: TGTGCCAGCAGTCCCGGAATTAATGAGCAGTTCTTC. Translation: CASSPGINEQFF.

This clonotype has more than one count but fewer than ten. The chain recombines TRBV6-6 with TRBJ2-7; unclear D gene. Germline loops: CDR1 MNHNY, CDR2 SVGAGI (reference sequence). The CDR3 contains 14 residues. The V gene lost 0 bases and the J gene lost 5 bases, with 11 bases spanning the gap. In nucleotides, the CDR3 is TGTGCCAGCAGTTACTCGAATGACCTTAACGAGCAGTACTTC. Its translation: CASSYSNDLNEQYF.

This CDR3 is CASSLADTIYEQYF. CDR3 in DNA: TGTGCCAGCAGTTTGGCCGACACCATCTACGAGCAGTACTTC. This sequence joins TRBV12-3 or TRBV12-4 and TRBJ2-7, with D hard to call. Between the trimmed V and J ends, which lost 3 bases and 3 bases, there was a span of 12 bases. The CDR3 extends over 14 amino acids.

This chain joins TRBV7-3 and TRBJ1-1; no clear D gene. CDR1 is SGHTA and CDR2 is FQGTGA in the germline V gene. The CDR3 is 14 amino acids. Trimming removed 0 bases from V and 0 bases from J, with 5 bases in between. The CDR3 nucleotides read TGTGCCAGCAGCTTAACTAGAATGAACACTGAAGCTTTCTTT. Translated, it gives CASSLTRMNTEAFF.

A remark on this clonotype: This may arise from a read error, as a much more abundant clone is one base away. The genes are TRBV25-1 and TRBJ1-2; 8 bases fit TRBD1. The CDR3 has 11 amino acids. Germline values: CDR1 MGHDK, CDR2 SYGVNS. J lost 12 bases, V lost 3 bases, and 3 bases had no gene match. This CDR3 is CASSDGQGHTF. In DNA form, the CDR3 reads TGTGCCAGCAGTGACGGACAGGGCCACACCTTC.

As for this clonotype: A clone one base away is much larger, so this may be a read error. As the CDR3 is not closed by the conserved phenylalanine or tryptophan, this likely results from a read error. V and J are TRBV6-5 and TRBJ1-2; D not resolved. Germline V lookup: CDR1 MNHEY, CDR2 SVGAGI. This CDR3 comprises 15 residues. The V end was cut by 2 bases, the J end by 2 bases, with 12 bases between. This CDR3 reads CASSYRRGFNYGYTL. The CDR3 DNA sequence: TGTGCCAGCAGTTACCGACGGGGATTCAACTATGGCTACACCCTC.

A remark on this clonotype: Just one base apart from a much larger clone, this may be a read error. The chain couples TRBV28 to TRBJ1-2, with D tentatively TRBD1 (5 bases). Trimming stripped 3 bases from V and 9 bases from J, with 20 bases between. This CDR3 has 15 amino acids. Germline loops: CDR1 MDHEN, CDR2 SYDVKM. The CDR3 bases are TGTGCCAGCAGTTTCTCTCCAGGGTCGGGTTATAGCTACACCTTC. Translated, it gives CASSFSPGSGYSYTF.

About this clonotype itself: This may be a read error: a much more frequent sequence differs by one nucleotide. The chain uses TRBV6-2 or TRBV6-3 and TRBJ2-2; D uncertain. The germline CDR1 and CDR2 sequences are MNHEY and SVGEGT. Trimming pared 6 bases from V and 4 bases from J, leaving 15 bases between. The CDR3 loop spans 15 amino acids. The CDR3 region has the DNA TGTGCCAGCAGAGATCTGCGCTGGGGCACCGGGGAGCTGTTTTTT. This codes for CASRDLRWGTGELFF.

This chain connects TRBV7-9 to TRBJ1-1; no definite D call. Trimming cost V 1 base and J 0 bases, with 9 bases left between them. The germline V gene has CDR1 SEHNR and CDR2 FQNEAQ (reference sequence). This CDR3 is built from 15 residues. The CDR3 DNA follows: TGTGCCAGCAGCTTAGTTGGCCAAATGAACACTGAAGCTTTCTTT. This gives the protein CASSLVGQMNTEAFF.

Of note for this clonotype: The conserved phenylalanine or tryptophan is not found at the CDR3 terminus, so this likely reflects a read error. The chain is built from TRBV20-1 and TRBJ2-3; 10 nucleotides agree with TRBD2. CDR3 length equals 14 residues. V was clipped by 5 bases and J by 2 bases; unmatched bases: 4. Looked up from germline, CDR1 is DFQATT and CDR2 is SNEGSKA (reference sequence). The CDR3 region is CSAPTSGFTDTQYS. CDR3 coding DNA: TGCAGTGCTCCGACTAGCGGGTTCACAGATACGCAGTATTCT.

The chain has TRBV7-2 and TRBJ1-2; D gene unclear. Looked up from germline, CDR1 is SGHTA and CDR2 is FQGNSA. Deletions cut 5 bases from V and 4 bases from J, with 11 bases between. The CDR3 sequence is 13 residues long. CDR3 protein: CASSEGPSYGYTF. The DNA of the CDR3 is TGTGCCAGCAGCGAAGGTCCTAGCTATGGCTACACCTTC.